This entry describes one T cell receptor beta chain. V was pared by 1 base and J by 7 bases, with 17 bases between. The CDR3 spans 16 residues. Germline lookup yields CDR1 LNHDA and CDR2 SQIVND (reference sequence). The data derive from a study of blood T cell repertoires in COVID-19. Turning to the study itself: T cells, B-cell-depleted T cells, or PBMCs supplied cDNA or gDNA.

Authors' methods: Amplification from reference gene primers served as the basis for estimated nucleated cell counts. Assay used: immunoSEQ multiplex PCR; TCRdb lists only in-frame clones, some missing. D and trimming come from the DNA, and the V and J calls and clone size come from that table. The sample includes about 200,000 clones, 85% of them seen just once. Sequences were obtained from peripheral blood. The chain has TRBV19 and TRBJ1-5; TRBD1 might be the D (6 bases). The receptor was derived from a person aged 65 to 85 with COVID-19, enrolled during active disease. The CDR3 region has the DNA TGTGCCAGTAGTATAGGCCCAGGGGTCTCGAGGCAGCCCCAGCATTTT. Its translation: CASSIGPGVSRQPQHF.